This T cell receptor beta chain was recovered during a study of cytomegalovirus exposure and HLA in healthy donors. Whole-study findings and limits: TCR beta sequences reportedly predicted most subjects' HLA-A and HLA-B alleles accurately.

CDR3 size: 16 residues. The V and J ends lost 3 bases and 3 bases, in that order; junction bases with no gene match: 7. Germline CDR1 MGHRA, CDR2 YSYEKL. Both 60 Vbeta primers and 13 Jbeta primers went into the PCR. Repertoires were generated with immunoSEQ multiplex PCR, while TCRdb's copy carries only in-frame clones and drops some. The sample records roughly 290,000 clones, 80% being singletons. This clone appeared a few times. Antigen: not known. The genes are TRBV4-1 and TRBJ2-3; TRBD2 matches at 9 bases. What was sequenced was PBMCs. The clonotype originates from a girl aged 2 to 9 in good health and CMV-seronegative. The CDR3 nucleotides are TGCGCCAGCAGCCATTTAGCGGGAGTTAGGACAGATACGCAGTATTTT. This gives the protein CASSHLAGVRTDTQYF.